These T cell receptor beta chains were read from a single sample in a study of CD8+CD57+ T cells in acquired aplastic anemia. TCRdb processed the reads anew with MiXCR; each CDR3 protein has one entry. The repertoire holds around 120,000 distinct CDR3 sequences, with 30% to 45% as singletons. Sequencing was performed on sorted CD4+, CD8+, or CD8+CD57+ T cells (not recorded which) from PBMCs. Receptors originate from a human donor with aplastic anemia. The CDR3 runs from the conserved cysteine through the conserved F or W. The D gene is left open where the match is weak. A clone size is listed for some rows: how often the clone was seen (once, few, many), or a class if it is expanded.

D gene	V gene	J gene	clone size	CDR3 protein	CDR3 DNA
TRBD1	TRBV7-2	TRBJ2-7	many	CASTRKGTGIGMEQYF	TGTGCCAGCACCAGAAAGGGGACAGGCATAGGTATGGAGCAGTACTTC
NA	TRBV27	TRBJ1-5	few	CASSSGGAYSNQPQHF	TGTGCCAGCAGCTCTGGAGGGGCGTATAGCAATCAGCCCCAGCATTTT
NA	TRBV5-1	TRBJ2-1	many	CASSSVPEGYNEQFF	TGCGCCAGCAGCTCGGTCCCAGAGGGGTACAATGAGCAGTTCTTC
TRBD1	TRBV6-2/TRBV6-3	TRBJ2-7	once	CASNDRGPSYGQYF	TGTGCCAGCAACGACAGGGGTCCTTCCTACGGGCAGTACTTC
NA	TRBV2	TRBJ1-1	NA	CATRTSVNTEAFF	TGTGCCACCAGGACTAGCGTGAACACTGAAGCTTTCTTT
NA	TRBV9	TRBJ2-1	NA	CASSSAGLLYNEQFF	TGTGCCAGCAGCTCCGCGGGGCTCCTATACAATGAGCAGTTCTTC
TRBD1	TRBV2	TRBJ1-2	NA	CASTTTGAHYGYTF	TGTGCCAGCACCACGACAGGGGCTCACTATGGCTACACCTTC
NA	TRBV27	TRBJ1-2	many	CASSTYLGEANYGYTF	TGTGCCAGCAGTACTTACTTAGGGGAGGCTAACTATGGCTACACCTTC
TRBD1	TRBV6-1	TRBJ1-3	few	CASSVAGDRGLTGNTIYF	TGTGCCAGCAGTGTAGCGGGAGACAGGGGACTTACTGGAAACACCATATATTTT
NA	TRBV14	TRBJ2-5	many	CASSPLGGYQETQYF	TGTGCCAGCAGCCCCTTAGGCGGCTACCAAGAGACCCAGTACTTC
TRBD1	TRBV7-6	TRBJ1-1	NA	CASSSGQVLEAFF	TGTGCCAGCAGCTCCGGACAGGTCCTTGAAGCTTTCTTT
TRBD1	TRBV6-1	TRBJ1-4	once	CASSVDRDHSEELFF	TGTGCCAGCAGCGTCGACAGGGATCACTCTGAAGAACTGTTTTTT
NA	TRBV10-3	TRBJ2-3	NA	CATQLTSTDTQYF	TGTGCCACCCAACTAACTAGCACAGATACGCAGTATTTT
NA	TRBV4-3	TRBJ1-2	NA	CASSQDGGHRYGYTF	TGCGCCAGCAGCCAAGATGGGGGGCATCGCTATGGCTACACCTTC
TRBD1	TRBV25-1	TRBJ1-1	many	CASTPTGQGAGTEAFF	TGTGCCAGCACCCCAACGGGACAGGGGGCGGGGACTGAAGCTTTCTTT
NA	TRBV11-1	TRBJ2-7	NA	CASSLFSERGTYEQYF	TGTGCCAGCAGCTTATTCTCTGAACGGGGCACCTACGAGCAGTACTTC
TRBD2	TRBV7-6	TRBJ2-2	NA	CASTRLAVTGELFF	TGTGCCAGCACCCGACTAGCGGTCACCGGGGAGCTGTTTTTT
NA	TRBV7-8	TRBJ1-6	many	CASTTGGVYSPLHF	TGTGCCAGCACGACAGGAGGGGTTTACTCACCCCTCCACTTT
TRBD2	TRBV12-3/TRBV12-4	TRBJ2-5	many	CASSFLAGSGETQYF	TGTGCCAGCAGTTTTCTAGCGGGTTCAGGGGAGACCCAGTACTTC
TRBD1	TRBV5-6	TRBJ1-6	NA	CASSVAGQLNSPLHF	TGTGCCAGCAGCGTTGCGGGACAGCTTAATTCACCCCTCCACTTT
TRBD2	TRBV11-3	TRBJ2-5	NA	CASRASGGAAQETQYF	TGTGCCAGCCGGGCTAGCGGGGGGGCCGCCCAAGAGACCCAGTACTTC